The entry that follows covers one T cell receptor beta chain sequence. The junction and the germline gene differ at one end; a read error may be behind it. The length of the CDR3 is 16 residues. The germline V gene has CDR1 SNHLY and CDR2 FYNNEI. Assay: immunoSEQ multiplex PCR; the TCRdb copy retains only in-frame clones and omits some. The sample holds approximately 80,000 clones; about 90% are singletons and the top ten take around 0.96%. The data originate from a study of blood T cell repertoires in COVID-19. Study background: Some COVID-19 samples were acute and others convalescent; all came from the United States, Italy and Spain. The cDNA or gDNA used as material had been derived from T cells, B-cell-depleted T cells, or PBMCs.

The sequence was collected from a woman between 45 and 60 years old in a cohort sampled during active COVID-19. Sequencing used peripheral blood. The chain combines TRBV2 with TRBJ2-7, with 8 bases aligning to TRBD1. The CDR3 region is CAIQKAGTGISYGQYF. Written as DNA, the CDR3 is TGTGCCATCCAAAAAGCCGGGACAGGAATATCCTACGGGCAGTACTTC.